Below are 14 T cell receptor beta chains sequenced from a single sample in a study of T-cell reconstitution after alpha-beta-depleted transplantation in children. Researchers prepared the TCRbeta library using unique molecular identifiers, the study reports. Each CDR3 protein gets one entry after TCRdb re-called the PCR reads with MiXCR. Counted here are some 600,000 distinct CDR3 sequences, 10% to 15% occurring once; the ten biggest clones make up over 2%. The sample in question was PBMCs, mostly from graft donor cells, obtained 360 days after TCRalphabeta/CD19-depleted stem cell transplant. The receptors were sampled from a male patient younger than 18 who had a stem cell transplant for acute myeloid leukemia, so the T cells may come from the graft donor.

This clonotype was seen more than once but under ten times. This chain joins TRBV18 and TRBJ2-3; D remains ambiguous. Deletions cut 2 bases from V and 1 base from J, with 7 bases between. The CDR3 consists of 14 residues. CDR1 KGHSH and CDR2 LQKENI come from the germline V gene. CDR3 sequence reads: CASSPELRTDTQYF. The CDR3 DNA sequence: TGTGCCAGCTCACCAGAGCTTCGCACAGATACGCAGTATTTT.

The chain combines TRBV7-9 with TRBJ2-7; weak D call: TRBD2 (6 bases). CDR1 is SEHNR, CDR2 FQNEAQ, per germline (reference sequence). This CDR3 is 16 amino acids long. Trimming cost V 1 base and J 1 base, with 14 bases left between them. The CDR3 region is CASSLGGGRQSYEQYF. CDR3 DNA sequence: TGTGCCAGCAGCTTAGGAGGAGGGAGGCAATCCTACGAGCAGTACTTC.

The chain carries TRBV7-2 and TRBJ1-2; possible D gene TRBD1, 5 bases. Per germline, CDR1 SGHTA and CDR2 FQGNSA. Trimming pared 4 bases from V and 3 bases from J, leaving 15 bases between. The CDR3 is made up of 15 amino acids. In DNA form, the CDR3 reads TGTGCCAGCAGCTCCTGGAGACGGGGGGACTATGGCTACACCTTC. Encoded protein: CASSSWRRGDYGYTF.

This clonotype came up a few times. The rearrangement links TRBV20-1 to TRBJ2-1; D perhaps matches TRBD2 (6 bases). Per the germline V gene, CDR1 is DFQATT and CDR2 is SNEGSKA (reference sequence). The CDR3 has 14 amino acids. V dropped 7 bases and J dropped 5 bases, with 18 bases sitting between them. The CDR3 region has the DNA TGCAGTGTTCGTAAGGCGGGATTCAACAATGAGCAGTTCTTC. Residues: CSVRKAGFNNEQFF.

The rearrangement uses TRBV7-2 and TRBJ2-1, with D possibly TRBD1 on 5 matching bases. V was cut by 7 bases and J by 6 bases, with 19 bases left in between. The V gene's germline CDR1 is SGHTA and CDR2 FQGNSA. The CDR3 runs to 15 residues. The CDR3 region is CASTVGLRWVNEQFF. The CDR3 DNA reads TGTGCCAGCACCGTGGGGCTGCGATGGGTCAATGAGCAGTTCTTC.

The gene calls are TRBV13 and TRBJ2-2, with D possibly being TRBD1 or TRBD2 (6 bases each). Trimming removed 5 bases from V and 1 base from J, with 17 bases in between. The CDR3 loop spans 17 amino acids. Germline V CDR1 and CDR2: PRHDT, FYEKMQ (reference sequence). CDR3 protein: CASSVDWGAKNTGELFF. In nucleotides, the CDR3 is TGTGCCAGCAGCGTGGATTGGGGGGCGAAGAACACCGGGGAGCTGTTTTTT.

In this sample, this clonotype turned up a few times. The rearrangement links TRBV4-3 to TRBJ2-5, with TRBD1 identical over 7 bases. Looked up from germline, CDR1 is LGHNA and CDR2 is YSLEER. Trimming at V came to 0 bases and at J to 4 bases, leaving 5 bases not matched to a gene. The CDR3 loop spans 15 amino acids. CDR3 region: CASSQETGWSETQYF. The CDR3 region has the DNA TGCGCCAGCAGCCAAGAGACAGGGTGGTCAGAGACCCAGTACTTC.

This clonotype appeared many times. V is TRBV29-1 and J is TRBJ2-2, with TRBD1 as a possible D gene (6 bases). This CDR3 is built from 16 residues. The V gene's germline CDR1 is SQVTM and CDR2 ANQGSEA. Trimming took off 4 bases at V and 4 bases at J, with 19 bases between the two ends. The chain's CDR3 is CSVVGGAQPGTGELFF. In nucleotides, the CDR3 is TGCAGCGTTGTTGGGGGCGCCCAACCGGGCACCGGGGAGCTGTTTTTT.

This clonotype appeared many times. An end of the junction does not agree with germline; a read error may underlie this. The chain joins TRBV7-2 to TRBJ2-7; 8 bases map to TRBD1. There are 15 residues in the CDR3. The germline CDR1 and CDR2 sequences are SGHTA and FQGNSA. CDR3 in amino acids: CASSLVGTGSYEQYF. In DNA, the CDR3 is TGCGCCAGCAGCTTGGTTGGGACAGGATCCTACGAGCAGTACTTC.

The sample holds a few counts of this clonotype. V gene TRBV7-9 combines with J gene TRBJ2-7, with 10 nucleotides matching TRBD2. This CDR3 has 15 amino acids. CDR1 is SEHNR, CDR2 FQNEAQ, per germline (reference sequence). With 5 bases clipped from V and 3 bases from J, the junction kept 7 bases outside the gene matches. CDR3 amino acids: CASSRTSGVHYEQYF. For the CDR3, the DNA is TGTGCCAGCAGCAGAACTAGCGGGGTACACTACGAGCAGTACTTC.

The chain has TRBV15 and TRBJ1-2; TRBD1 might be the D (5 bases). Looked up from germline, CDR1 is LNHNV and CDR2 is YYDKDF (reference sequence). The CDR3 is made up of 17 amino acids. V shed 0 bases and J shed 2 bases, with 16 bases lying between them. The CDR3 DNA sequence: TGTGCCACCAGCAGAGATCGGGGACCCATAGGAAACTATGGCTACACCTTC. This sequence encodes CATSRDRGPIGNYGYTF.

The table lists this clonotype with many counts. CDR3 loop: CSARTGLAGGEQFF. Here the CDR3 DNA reads TGCAGTGCTAGGACCGGACTAGCGGGAGGAGAGCAGTTCTTC. The chain joins TRBV20-1 to TRBJ2-1, with TRBD2 matching over 14 bases. Germline assignment: CDR1 DFQATT and CDR2 SNEGSKA (reference sequence). CDR3 size: 14 residues. V was clipped by 3 bases and J by 10 bases; unmatched bases: 5.

V usage is TRBV6-1 and J usage is TRBJ2-6, with 8 bases identical to TRBD1. The CDR3 is 17 residues long. V shed 6 bases, J shed 0 bases, and the junction held 7 bases outside the gene matches. The germline gives CDR1 MNHNS, CDR2 SASEGT. CDR3 nucleotide sequence: TGTGCCAGCAGCCGGACAGGGACCTTCTCTGGGGCCAACGTCCTGACTTTC. Translation gives CASSRTGTFSGANVLTF.

This clonotype was observed a few times. The rearrangement joins TRBV15 to TRBJ2-3, with D unclear. With 2 bases removed from V and 4 bases from J, the gap between germline ends came to 19 bases. The germline V gene has CDR1 LNHNV and CDR2 YYDKDF (reference sequence). The CDR3 sequence is 17 residues long. CDR3 bases: TGTGCCACCAGCAGATCAAAAGCGAGACATTCCGCAGATACGCAGTATTTT. Amino acid sequence: CATSRSKARHSADTQYF.